Below, 9 T cell receptor beta chains from the same sample are listed, as sequenced in a study of regulatory T cells in long-lasting Graves disease. Building of the TCR beta libraries involved iRepertoire HTBI primers and Arm-PCR of CDR3 regions. TCRdb processed the multiplex PCR reads anew with MiXCR; each CDR3 protein has one entry. The repertoire holds fewer than 550,000 distinct CDR3 sequences, around 17% seen once, with 20% to 25% in the top ten. Time point described: newly diagnosed GD, antithyroid drugs for less than 3 months. Extracted RNA from PBMCs served as the source of the TCR library. The same data also contributed to another study, on T cells in Graves' hyperthyroidism and ophthalmopathy.

Specimen: peripheral blood mononuclear cells (PBMCs), collected at new diagnosis, from a patient treated with antithyroid drugs. These receptors all stem from a woman aged 18-29 years with Graves disease.

This clonotype was seen ten or more times. V and J are TRBV30 and TRBJ2-7; D not certain. Trimming left V 2 bases short and J 1 base short, with 6 bases between. This CDR3 comprises 12 residues. Germline lookup yields CDR1 GTSNPN and CDR2 SVGIG (reference sequence). The CDR3 spells CAWSSISYEQYF. CDR3 bases: TGTGCCTGGAGTAGCATTTCCTACGAGCAGTACTTC.

This clonotype showed up many times. The chain is built from TRBV12-3 or TRBV12-4 and TRBJ2-5, with TRBD2 identical over 11 bases. V was clipped by 5 bases and J by 2 bases; unmatched bases: 10. This CDR3 is built from 17 residues. In DNA form, the CDR3 reads TGTGCCAGCAGTCAAACGGGACTAGCGGCCGCTCAAGAGACCCAGTACTTC. Translated, it gives CASSQTGLAAAQETQYF.

This clonotype was observed a few times. Written as DNA, the CDR3 is TGCGCCAGCAGCTCCCCAACGGGACTCCCGAACACTGAAGCTTTCTTT. It encodes CASSSPTGLPNTEAFF. The chain links TRBV5-1 to TRBJ1-1, with a weak D call TRBD1 (5 bases). V was cut by 3 bases and J by 1 base, with 16 bases left in between. The germline V gene has CDR1 SGHRS and CDR2 YFSETQ. The CDR3 runs 16 residues.

This clonotype was observed at least ten times. The chain combines TRBV12-3 or TRBV12-4 with TRBJ2-1; 10 bases are shared with TRBD1. V gave up 3 bases and J gave up 1 base; unmatched junction bases: 3. The CDR3 has 16 residues. Here the CDR3 reads CASSFPGQGSYNEQFF. The CDR3 nucleotides read TGTGCCAGCAGTTTCCCGGGACAGGGGTCCTACAATGAGCAGTTCTTC.

This clonotype was recorded a few times. The V gene is TRBV6-5, the J gene TRBJ1-1, with D uncertain. CDR3 length equals 15 residues. Germline CDR1 MNHEY, CDR2 SVGAGI. Trimming stripped 4 bases from V and 0 bases from J, with 12 bases between. The CDR3 nucleotides read TGTGCCAGCAGTTTGGGCCCAATCATGAACACTGAAGCTTTCTTT. Translated: CASSLGPIMNTEAFF.

This clonotype appeared many times. The chain recombines TRBV28 with TRBJ1-2; 11 nucleotides line up with TRBD1. V dropped 6 bases and J dropped 3; count of bases not matched to a gene: 9. CDR1 is MDHEN and CDR2 is SYDVKM in the germline V gene. CDR3 size: 16 residues. The CDR3 sequence: CASRQNPGQGDYGYTF. CDR3 nucleotide sequence: TGTGCCAGCAGACAGAACCCGGGACAGGGGGACTATGGCTACACCTTC.

This clonotype was picked up many times. The V and J genes are TRBV11-3 and TRBJ2-2; 12 bases fit TRBD1. Germline V lookup: CDR1 SGHNT, CDR2 YENEEA. This CDR3 region has 16 residues. J was trimmed by 3 bases and V by 6 bases; bases with no gene match: 5. The CDR3 DNA follows: TGTGCCAGCAGATCGGGACAGGGGGCGCACACCGGGGAGCTGTTTTTT. Translation: CASRSGQGAHTGELFF.

This clonotype was observed a handful of times. A much larger clone is a single base away; this may be a read error. This chain joins TRBV13 and TRBJ1-5; 7 positions match TRBD1. The germline V gene encodes CDR1 PRHDT and CDR2 FYEKMQ (reference sequence). The CDR3 totals 20 residues. Trimming removed 5 bases from V and 0 bases from J; junction bases left unmatched: 19. The CDR3 DNA reads as TGTGCCAGCAGCGCTCGACAGGGACCATTAGGCGGGTATAGCAATCAGCCCCAGCATTTT. It specifies CASSARQGPLGGYSNQPQHF.

This clonotype was recorded at least ten times. The genes are TRBV30 and TRBJ1-1; TRBD1 matches 8 bases. Germline CDR1 and CDR2: GTSNPN and SVGIG (reference sequence). Trimming took 3 bases from V and 3 from J; bases not matched to a gene: 3. The CDR3 totals 13 residues. DNA of the CDR3: TGTGCCTGGAGCCGGGGACAGGACACTGAAGCTTTCTTT. It yields the protein CAWSRGQDTEAFF.